This entry lists 12 T cell receptor beta chains sequenced from one sample in a study of glioma-infiltrating T cells. TCR alpha and beta CDR3 regions were amplified from RNA using iRepertoire nested multiplex PCR. TCRdb reprocessed the multiplex PCR reads with MiXCR, giving one entry per CDR3 protein. There are around 190,000 distinct CDR3 sequences in the sample; over 30% occur only once, and 20% lies in the top ten. The sample taken for sequencing was glioma tissue, nonneoplastic brain tissue, or PBMCs (not recorded which). The receptor source for this set is a human donor with low-grade glioma or glioblastoma, undergoing nonglioma brain surgery, or in good health (not recorded which).

The genes are TRBV12-3 or TRBV12-4 and TRBJ2-1; TRBD2 agrees at 12 bases. The CDR3 contains 13 residues. The junction had 3 bases not matched to a gene; V was cut back by 8 bases and J by 7 bases. The CDR3 nucleotides are TGTGCCAGCGGACTAGCGGGACTTAATGAGCAGTTCTTC. Translated: CASGLAGLNEQFF.

This clonotype was observed at least ten times. The genes are TRBV20-1 and TRBJ2-5; no clear D. Trimming took 4 bases from V and 0 from J, leaving 12 bases between them. Germline V gene sequence: CDR1 DFQATT, CDR2 SNEGSKA (reference sequence). This CDR3 region has 14 residues. The CDR3 loop reads CSANKGVYQETQYF. Here the CDR3 DNA reads TGCAGTGCTAACAAGGGCGTGTACCAAGAGACCCAGTACTTC.

Remarks on this clonotype: A read error may be the cause here, since a much bigger clone is one base away. V usage is TRBV6-6 and J usage is TRBJ1-3, with no clear D. The V end was cut by 5 bases, the J end by 0 bases, with 11 bases between. CDR1 and CDR2 (germline): MNHNY, SVGAGI (reference sequence). The CDR3 covers 15 residues. The CDR3 region is CASSDDGSSGNTIYF. Written as DNA, the CDR3 is TGTGCCAGCAGTGATGACGGGAGCTCTGGAAACACCATATATTTT.

The sample holds many counts of this clonotype. The chain has TRBV3-1 and TRBJ2-7; 8 bases line up with TRBD1. The CDR3 loop spans 14 amino acids. Germline lookup yields CDR1 LGHDT and CDR2 YNNKEL (reference sequence). The V gene end was trimmed by 4 bases and the J gene end by 0 bases; junction bases not matched to a gene: 2. CDR3 nucleotides: TGTGCCAGCAGCCGGGACAGGTACTCCTACGAGCAGTACTTC. Its translation: CASSRDRYSYEQYF.

The table lists this clonotype with many counts. This chain joins TRBV20-1 and TRBJ1-5; tentative D call: TRBD1 (5 bases). Per the germline V gene, CDR1 is DFQATT and CDR2 is SNEGSKA (reference sequence). V lost 0 bases and J 4 bases, leaving 13 bases between the germline ends. The CDR3 spans 15 residues. Here the CDR3 DNA reads TGCAGTGCTAGAGAATGGGGGAACTCGAATCAGCCCCAGCATTTT. Its protein is CSAREWGNSNQPQHF.

The sample holds many counts of this clonotype. V is TRBV4-3 and J is TRBJ2-1; 10 bases are shared with TRBD2. Germline loops: CDR1 LGHNA, CDR2 YSLEER. The ends lost 0 bases at V and 3 bases at J; junction bases unmatched: 2. The CDR3 totals 16 residues. The CDR3 protein is CASSQEGLALYNEQFF. The CDR3 DNA follows: TGCGCCAGCAGCCAAGAGGGACTAGCGCTCTACAATGAGCAGTTCTTC.

Worth noting for this clonotype: This clone may be a read error of a much larger clone one base away. The rearrangement links TRBV27 to TRBJ1-3, with D possibly TRBD1 on 5 matching bases. This CDR3 is built from 19 residues. The germline V gene has CDR1 MNHEY and CDR2 SMNVEV (reference sequence). The CDR3 protein is CASSATPNNRWAGQNTLYF. CDR3 sequence (DNA): TGTGCCAGCAGTGCGACCCCAAACAACAGATGGGCCGGACAAAACACCTTATATTTT.

The chain carries TRBV2 and TRBJ2-7; D is perhaps TRBD2 (5 bases). Germline lookup yields CDR1 SNHLY and CDR2 FYNNEI. Deletions cut 10 bases from V and 2 bases from J, with 15 bases between. The CDR3 runs to 13 residues. This CDR3 reads CAIKGLSPYEQYV. The CDR3 DNA follows: TGTGCCATCAAAGGACTGAGCCCCTACGAGCAGTACGTC.

This clonotype was counted ten times or more. This sequence joins TRBV7-8 and TRBJ2-3; TRBD2 matches at 8 bases. The trim removed 6 bases at V and 1 base at J, leaving 0 bases unmatched. The CDR3 covers 13 residues. Per the germline V gene, CDR1 is SGHVS and CDR2 is FQNEAQ. The CDR3 DNA sequence: TGTGCCAGCAGGACTAGCGGCACAGATACGCAGTATTTT. It yields the protein CASRTSGTDTQYF.

In this sample, this clonotype turned up many times. The chain combines TRBV7-2 with TRBJ1-2; 9 bases map to TRBD1. The CDR3 consists of 17 residues. Trimming cost V 1 base and J 5 bases; bases outside gene matches: 11. The germline CDR1 and CDR2 sequences are SGHTA and FQGNSA. The CDR3 region has the DNA TGTGCCAGCAGCTTAGTAGGCGCGCGGACAGGGGCTTATGGCTACACCTTC. It specifies CASSLVGARTGAYGYTF.

This clonotype was detected ten times or more. This chain links TRBV29-1 with TRBJ2-7, with unresolved D. Looked up from germline, CDR1 is SQVTM and CDR2 is ANQGSEA. V was shortened by 6 bases and J by 4 bases, with 16 bases between the two germline ends. The CDR3 sequence is 13 residues long. In DNA form, the CDR3 reads TGCAGCGTCGGCCAGGTAGTGGGTTACGAGCAGTACTTC. The encoded protein is CSVGQVVGYEQYF.

The CDR3 DNA reads as TGTGCCAGCAGCCCAGGGACTAGCGGGAGCGGTATCTACGAGCAGTACTTC. Translated, it gives CASSPGTSGSGIYEQYF. The chain uses TRBV7-9 and TRBJ2-7; 14 nucleotides match TRBD2. J was trimmed by 3 bases and V by 5 bases; bases with no gene match: 9. The CDR3 covers 17 residues. CDR1 is SEHNR, CDR2 FQNEAQ, per germline (reference sequence). The full variable domain, with the rest looked up from reference TRBV7-9 and TRBJ2-7, is DTGVSQNPRHKITKRGQNVTFRCDPISEHNRLYWYRQTLGQGPEFLTYFQNEAQLEKSRLLSDRFSAERPKGSFSTLEIQRTEQGDSAMYLCASSPGTSGSGIYEQYFGPGTRLTVT.